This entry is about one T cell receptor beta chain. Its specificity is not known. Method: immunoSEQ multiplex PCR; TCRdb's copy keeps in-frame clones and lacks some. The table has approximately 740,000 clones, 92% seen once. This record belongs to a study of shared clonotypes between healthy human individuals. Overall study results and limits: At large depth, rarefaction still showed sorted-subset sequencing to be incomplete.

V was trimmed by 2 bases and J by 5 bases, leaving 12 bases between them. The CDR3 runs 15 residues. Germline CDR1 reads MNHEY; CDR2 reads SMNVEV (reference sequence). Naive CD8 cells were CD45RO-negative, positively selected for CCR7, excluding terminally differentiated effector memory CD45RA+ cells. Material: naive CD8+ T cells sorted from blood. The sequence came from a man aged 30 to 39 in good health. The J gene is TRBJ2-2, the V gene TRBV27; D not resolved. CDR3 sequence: CASSLKQVWTGELFF. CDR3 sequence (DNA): TGTGCCAGCAGTTTAAAGCAGGTGTGGACCGGGGAGCTGTTTTTT.